This note documents a single T cell receptor (beta chain) sequence. The target antigen is unknown. Trimming took off 5 bases at V and 1 base at J, with 14 bases between the two ends. CDR1 SEHNR and CDR2 FQNEAQ come from the germline V gene (reference sequence). The CDR3 covers 15 residues. In the library, individual cDNA molecules carried attached unique molecular identifiers. TCRdb re-derived calls from the 5' RACE reads in MiXCR, one entry per CDR3 protein. The table includes 30,000 to 40,000 distinct CDR3 sequences, about 5% detected once. The data are from a study of early T cells in non-severe SARS-CoV-2 infection. Turning to the study itself: Sequencing of unsorted whole blood was done on bulk RNA, leaving chains unpaired.

Study results and caveats: Sequences matched to VDJdb favored anti-spike CD8 responses, while private and CD4 specificities were missed.

Sequencing was done on a sample of whole blood. The clonotype comes from an adult who was a healthcare worker with PCR-confirmed SARS-CoV-2 infection or an uninfected control (not recorded which). The chain employs TRBV7-9 and TRBJ2-5, with D perhaps being TRBD1 or TRBD2 (5 bases each). The CDR3 loop is CASSPAGTPQETQYF. The CDR3 DNA sequence: TGTGCCAGCAGCCCGGCCGGGACCCCCCAAGAGACCCAGTACTTC.